A selection of T cell receptor beta chains follows, all from one sample in a study of T cell responses to AZD1222 COVID-19 vaccine. The protocol was immunoSEQ multiplex PCR, while the TCRdb copy is restricted to in-frame clones and leaves out a portion. Among 95,000 to 120,000 clones, around 89% were seen once, and the ten largest hold 6.5%. The sequences come from peripheral blood, collected 28 days after the second AZD1222 dose. These receptors all stem from an adult who received the AZD1222 COVID-19 vaccine. CDR3s include the opening cysteine and the closing phenylalanine or tryptophan. A D gene is named only where the DNA matches it firmly. Some rows mark clone size as missing; the rest say once, few, many or name a class of expanded clone.

NA	13	TRBV28	TRBJ1-2	NA	CASKGDRVYGYTF	TGTGCCAGCAAGGGGGATAGAGTCTATGGCTACACCTTC
TRBD1	15	TRBV24-1	TRBJ2-1	NA	CATSAPRGQGEPQFF	TGTGCCACCAGTGCCCCGCGAGGACAGGGGGAACCGCAGTTCTTC
NA	15	TRBV19	TRBJ2-2	NA	CASMRGSANTGELFF	TGTGCCAGTATGAGGGGGTCCGCGAACACCGGGGAGCTGTTTTTT
NA	14	TRBV3-1/TRBV3-2	TRBJ2-5	NA	CASSQILDQETQYF	TGTGCCAGCAGCCAAATACTAGACCAAGAGACCCAGTACTTC
NA	15	TRBV6-6	TRBJ1-6	NA	CASTLGVSYNSPLHF	TGTGCCAGCACTTTGGGGGTCTCCTATAATTCACCCCTCCACTTT
NA	16	TRBV5-1	TRBJ2-1	NA	CASHPTGHKSYNEQFF	TGCGCCAGCCATCCGACAGGCCACAAAAGCTACAATGAGCAGTTCTTC
NA	13	TRBV19	TRBJ1-2	NA	CASSMATNYGYTF	TGTGCCAGTAGTATGGCGACTAACTATGGCTACACCTTC
NA	14	TRBV2	TRBJ2-1	NA	CASSQGIYYNEQFF	TGTGCCAGTTCCCAGGGTATCTACTACAATGAGCAGTTCTTC
TRBD1	14	TRBV18	TRBJ1-3	NA	CASSPGTEGNTIYF	TGTGCCAGCTCACCAGGGACAGAAGGAAACACCATATATTTT
NA	13	TRBV11-2	TRBJ1-1	NA	CASSAGGYTEAFF	TGTGCCAGCAGCGCAGGTGGGTACACTGAAGCTTTCTTT
NA	13	TRBV2	TRBJ2-7	NA	CASSASGIGEQYF	TGTGCCAGCAGTGCTTCAGGGATAGGCGAGCAGTACTTC
NA	15	TRBV18	TRBJ2-7	NA	CASSPLPAGNYEQYF	TGTGCCAGCTCACCACTTCCCGCGGGGAACTACGAGCAGTACTTC
NA	17	TRBV27	TRBJ2-7	NA	CASSLSRGAGISYEQYF	TGTGCCAGCAGTTTATCCCGAGGGGCTGGGATCTCCTACGAGCAGTACTTC
NA	13	TRBV6-5	TRBJ2-3	NA	CASRLGTPGTQYF	TGTGCCAGCAGGCTCGGGACGCCGGGTACGCAGTATTTT
NA	14	TRBV3-1/TRBV3-2	TRBJ1-2	NA	CASSQAGVNYGYTF	TGTGCCAGCAGCCAAGCCGGGGTTAACTATGGCTACACCTTC
TRBD1	16	TRBV5-4	TRBJ2-3	NA	CASSLGGQGFTDTQYF	TGTGCCAGCAGCTTGGGGGGACAGGGATTCACAGATACGCAGTATTTT
NA	15	TRBV9	TRBJ1-6	few	CASSPTDKYNSPLHF	TGTGCCAGCAGCCCTACCGACAAGTATAATTCACCCCTCCACTTT
TRBD1	17	TRBV4-2	TRBJ1-5	NA	CASSQATGALEGQPQHF	TGTGCCAGCAGCCAAGCTACAGGGGCCCTAGAGGGTCAGCCCCAGCATTTT
TRBD1	14	TRBV28	TRBJ1-1	NA	CASSPDRVNTEAFF	TGTGCCAGCAGTCCCGACAGGGTGAACACTGAAGCTTTCTTT
NA	14	TRBV5-1	TRBJ1-1	NA	CASSLEASRTEAFF	TGCGCCAGCAGCTTGGAAGCCAGCCGCACTGAAGCTTTCTTT
TRBD1	14	TRBV7-9	TRBJ1-1	once	CASSLQGSDTEAFF	TGTGCCAGCAGCCTACAGGGGTCGGACACTGAAGCTTTCTTT
TRBD1	13	TRBV12-3/TRBV12-4	TRBJ1-5	NA	CASRRDRAQPQHF	TGTGCCAGCAGGAGGGACAGAGCTCAGCCCCAGCATTTT
NA	16	TRBV4-3	TRBJ1-1	NA	CASSQAYGGMNTEAFF	TGCGCCAGCAGCCAAGCCTACGGGGGGATGAACACTGAAGCTTTCTTT
NA	12	TRBV12-3/TRBV12-4	TRBJ2-2	NA	CASRIDTGELFF	TGTGCCAGCAGGATAGACACCGGGGAGCTGTTTTTT
NA	16	TRBV5-6	TRBJ2-3	few	CASSPYLTVSTDTQYF	TGTGCCAGCAGCCCTTACCTGACAGTTAGCACAGATACGCAGTATTTT
TRBD2	16	TRBV7-7	TRBJ2-3	NA	CASSLGASGVTDTQYF	TGTGCCAGCAGCTTAGGTGCTAGCGGGGTCACAGATACGCAGTATTTT
NA	14	TRBV10-2	TRBJ1-2	NA	CASSEPNQIVGYTF	TGCGCCAGCAGTGAGCCCAACCAAATCGTCGGCTACACCTTC
NA	13	TRBV11-2	TRBJ2-5	NA	CASSPQAQETQYF	TGTGCCAGCAGCCCACAGGCACAAGAGACCCAGTACTTC
TRBD1	16	TRBV6-6	TRBJ2-3	once	CASSPGQGAKADTQYF	TGTGCCAGCAGCCCGGGACAGGGGGCGAAGGCAGATACGCAGTATTTT
NA	12	TRBV5-1	TRBJ1-1	NA	CASRTVDTEAFF	TGCGCCAGCCGTACAGTAGACACTGAAGCTTTCTTT
NA	14	TRBV24-1	TRBJ2-5	few	CATSDPRGGETQYF	TGTGCCACCAGTGATCCCAGGGGGGGGGAGACCCAGTACTTC
TRBD2	15	TRBV6-6	TRBJ2-3	NA	CASSLGLADTDTQYF	TGTGCCAGCAGTCTGGGACTAGCGGACACAGATACGCAGTATTTT
TRBD1	15	TRBV6-5	TRBJ2-7	NA	CASRTGVQGWAEQYF	TGTGCCAGCAGGACGGGCGTACAGGGGTGGGCCGAGCAGTACTTC
NA	14	TRBV21-1	TRBJ1-1	NA	CAGGRTGVNTEAFF	TGTGCCGGGGGGCGGACAGGGGTGAACACTGAAGCTTTCTTT
NA	15	TRBV3-1/TRBV3-2	TRBJ1-5	NA	CASSQGAGHNQPQHF	TGTGCCAGCAGCCAAGGGGCGGGCCATAATCAGCCCCAGCATTTT
TRBD1	14	TRBV28	TRBJ2-5	NA	CASSIQGVQETQYF	TGTGCCAGCAGTATCCAGGGGGTCCAAGAGACCCAGTACTTC
NA	13	TRBV19	TRBJ1-1	few	CASSTRDGSEAFF	TGTGCCAGTAGTACCCGGGACGGATCAGAAGCTTTCTTT
NA	15	TRBV5-4	TRBJ1-1	once	CASSSQGPANTEAFF	TGTGCCAGCAGCTCACAGGGCCCGGCGAACACTGAAGCTTTCTTT
NA	16	TRBV25-1	TRBJ1-1	NA	CASRETGQDMNTEAFF	TGTGCCAGCCGGGAGACGGGACAAGACATGAACACTGAAGCTTTCTTT
NA	17	TRBV5-1	TRBJ1-4	NA	CASSLASFLTADEKLFF	TGCGCCAGCAGCTTGGCATCGTTCCTGACCGCGGATGAAAAACTGTTTTTT
NA	15	TRBV7-2	TRBJ1-5	NA	CASSSDGQYNQPQHF	TGTGCCAGCAGCTCGGACGGCCAGTACAATCAGCCCCAGCATTTT
NA	13	TRBV7-7	TRBJ2-1	NA	CASSPGAKGEQFF	TGTGCCAGCAGCCCGGGGGCCAAGGGTGAGCAGTTCTTC
NA	14	TRBV5-1	TRBJ1-1	NA	CASSFVGVDTEAFF	TGCGCCAGCAGCTTTGTAGGGGTAGACACTGAAGCTTTCTTT
NA	13	TRBV2	TRBJ2-7	NA	CASSEAGGQFSYF	TGTGCCAGCAGTGAAGCGGGTGGGCAGTTCAGTTACTTC
NA	13	TRBV12-3/TRBV12-4	TRBJ2-1	NA	CASTLDRDNEQFF	TGTGCCAGCACCTTAGACAGAGACAATGAGCAGTTCTTC
NA	15	TRBV11-2	TRBJ2-2	NA	CASSLVGSSTGELFF	TGTGCCAGCAGCTTAGTTGGGAGCAGCACCGGGGAGCTGTTTTTT
TRBD1	16	TRBV4-3	TRBJ2-7	NA	CASSQESGTGISEQYF	TGCGCCAGCAGCCAAGAGAGTGGGACAGGAATTTCCGAGCAGTACTTC
NA	13	TRBV6-1	TRBJ2-3	once	CASSEYRGTAQYF	TGTGCCAGCAGTGAATATCGGGGCACTGCGCAGTATTTT
NA	14	TRBV7-9	TRBJ1-5	NA	CASSDKTEDQPQHF	TGTGCCAGCAGCGATAAGACAGAGGATCAGCCCCAGCATTTT